The 9 T cell receptor beta chains below were found in one sample sequenced in a study of T cell repertoires in cytomegalovirus infection. One entry per CDR3 protein results from TCRdb running MiXCR on the reads. The table includes approximately 630,000 distinct CDR3 sequences, roughly 26% detected once. The sequencing sample was made of CD8+ T cells from PBMCs. These receptor sequences come from a human donor in good health (CMV status not recorded). Some clones in this sample may be carry-over from other donors' samples.

The chain has TRBV6-5 and TRBJ2-1; 7 bases are a match to TRBD1. Trimming removed 0 bases from V and 0 bases from J; junction bases left unmatched: 8. The CDR3 extends over 18 amino acids. Germline V gene lookup returns CDR1 MNHEY and CDR2 SVGAGI. This CDR3 is CASSYSIFGDSSYNEQFF. For the CDR3, the DNA is TGTGCCAGCAGTTACTCGATTTTCGGGGACAGCTCCTACAATGAGCAGTTCTTC.

About this clonotype itself: A read error is possible here, since a much larger clone lies one base away. This sequence joins TRBV7-6 and TRBJ2-2, with a weak D call TRBD2 (6 bases). CDR1 is SGHVS, CDR2 FNYEAQ, per germline. The CDR3 runs 13 residues. The CDR3 loop reads CVSWEDYTGELFF. The CDR3 nucleotides read TGTGTCAGCTGGGAGGACTACACCGGGGAGCTGTTTTTT.

The J gene is TRBJ2-5, the V gene TRBV12-3 or TRBV12-4; 8 bases are a match to TRBD1. V gave up 6 bases and J gave up 8 bases; unmatched junction bases: 23. The CDR3 spans 18 residues. The CDR3 DNA reads TGTGCCAGCAGCCTCGTCAGGGGGCGCACGTATTCCCAAGGTACCCAGTACTTC. It codes for CASSLVRGRTYSQGTQYF.

This clonotype was counted between two and nine times. The gene calls are TRBV12-3 or TRBV12-4 and TRBJ1-1; D may be TRBD1 (6 bases). V lost 1 base and J lost 0, with 12 bases in between. CDR3 length equals 16 residues. The CDR3 DNA reads as TGTGCCAGCAGTTTAGGCCAACAGGGCATGAACACTGAAGCTTTCTTT. Residues: CASSLGQQGMNTEAFF.

This rearrangement joins TRBV28 to TRBJ2-3; D gene uncertain. V was clipped by 1 base and J by 6 bases, with 5 bases between them. This CDR3 comprises 12 residues. Germline V lookup: CDR1 MDHEN, CDR2 SYDVKM. CDR3 bases: TGTGCCAGCAGTTTATTTGGCGATACGCAGTATTTT. Protein sequence: CASSLFGDTQYF.

This clonotype was recorded at least ten times. The rearrangement uses TRBV12-3 or TRBV12-4 and TRBJ1-3; unclear D gene. Trimming pared 11 bases from V and 4 bases from J, leaving 12 bases between. The CDR3 is 12 residues long. The CDR3 nucleotides are TGTGCCTGCCTATGGAAAGGAAACACCATATATTTT. Translation gives CACLWKGNTIYF.

This chain joins TRBV5-4 and TRBJ1-5; D not certain. Looked up from germline, CDR1 is SGHNT and CDR2 is YYREEE (reference sequence). This CDR3 has 15 residues. V was trimmed by 1 base and J by 2 bases, leaving 10 bases between them. The CDR3 region is CASSLSPAGNQPQHF. CDR3 DNA sequence: TGTGCCAGCAGCTTGTCCCCGGCGGGCAATCAGCCCCAGCATTTT. The full variable domain, rest sourced from reference TRBV5-4 and TRBJ1-5, is ETGVTQSPTHLIKTRGQQVTLRCSSQSGHNTVSWYQQALGQGPQFIFQYYREEENGRGNFPPRFSGLQFPNYSSELNVNALELDDSALYLCASSLSPAGNQPQHFGDGTRLSIL.

The chain is built from TRBV20-1 and TRBJ1-4; 7 nucleotides agree with TRBD1. V was pared by 8 bases and J by 8 bases, with 8 bases of the junction left unmatched. Germline assignment: CDR1 DFQATT and CDR2 SNEGSKA (reference sequence). The CDR3 runs 12 residues. The CDR3 bases are TGCAGTTCTGACAGGGTGGGCGAAAAACTGTTTTTT. Its protein product is CSSDRVGEKLFF.

This clonotype was counted at least ten times. The rearrangement joins TRBV4-2 to TRBJ2-7; tentative D call: TRBD2 (5 bases). Germline V lookup: CDR1 LGHNA, CDR2 YNFKEQ. Deletions cut 0 bases from V and 3 bases from J, with 12 bases between. CDR3 size: 15 residues. CDR3 amino acids: CASSQDLDEGYEQYF. The DNA for the CDR3 is TGTGCCAGCAGCCAAGATTTGGATGAGGGCTACGAGCAGTACTTC.